These 8 T cell receptor beta chains were all obtained from the same sample, sequenced in a study of T cell responses to AZD1222 COVID-19 vaccine. Sequencing used immunoSEQ multiplex PCR; TCRdb keeps in-frame clones, though not all of them. The sample contains over 70,000 clones, around 84% of which appear only once. The sample consisted of peripheral blood, taken on day 0 of AZD1222 vaccination. The receptors here all came from an adult in good health.

The genes are TRBV11-3 and TRBJ2-6, with TRBD1 as a possible D gene (6 bases). The CDR3 consists of 14 residues. The germline gives CDR1 SGHNT, CDR2 YENEEA. Trimming took off 4 bases at V and 3 bases at J, with 7 bases between the two ends. The CDR3 DNA is TGTGCCAGCAGCTCAGGGGTTGGGGCCAACGTCCTGACTTTC. Translating gives CASSSGVGANVLTF.

The genes are TRBV19 and TRBJ2-5; TRBD2 matches 11 bases. There are 16 residues in the CDR3. With V trimmed by 6 bases and J by 2 bases, 8 bases remained unmatched. Germline loops: CDR1 LNHDA, CDR2 SQIVND (reference sequence). For the CDR3, the DNA is TGTGCCAGTAGCGATACCGGGACTAGCGGACAAGAGACCCAGTACTTC. The encoded protein is CASSDTGTSGQETQYF.

The V gene is TRBV9, the J gene TRBJ2-7, with no clear D. The germline V and J ends were trimmed by 5 bases and 3 bases, with 12 bases remaining between them. This CDR3 comprises 13 residues. Germline V gene sequence: CDR1 SGDLS, CDR2 YYNGEE. CDR3 protein: CASSPLQSYEQYF. CDR3 DNA sequence: TGTGCCAGCAGTCCTCTCCAGAGCTACGAGCAGTACTTC.

The chain uses TRBV13 and TRBJ2-5, with D tentatively TRBD1 (5 bases). Germline CDR1 and CDR2: PRHDT and FYEKMQ (reference sequence). Trimming took 1 base from V and 2 from J, leaving 8 bases between them. The CDR3 contains 14 residues. The CDR3 region is CASSLVSGQETQYF. CDR3 DNA sequence: TGTGCCAGCAGCTTAGTATCAGGGCAAGAGACCCAGTACTTC.

The chain couples TRBV6-5 to TRBJ1-1, with D unresolved. CDR3 size: 11 residues. Germline-derived CDR1 and CDR2 are MNHEY and SVGAGI. V was clipped by 6 bases and J by 6 bases, with 8 bases between them. The CDR3 reads CASSYGPEAFF. The CDR3 DNA is TGTGCCAGCAGCTACGGACCTGAAGCTTTCTTT.

The rearrangement links TRBV7-2 to TRBJ2-3; unclear D gene. CDR1 SGHTA and CDR2 FQGNSA come from the germline V gene. The CDR3 loop spans 17 amino acids. V shed 3 bases and J shed 3 bases, with 19 bases lying between them. CDR3 sequence reads: CASSFRAHLGQTDTQYF. As DNA, the CDR3 is TGTGCCAGCAGCTTTAGGGCCCACTTGGGCCAAACAGATACGCAGTATTTT. The complete variable domain, with remaining parts taken from reference TRBV7-2 and TRBJ2-3, reads GAGVSQSPSNKVTEKGKDVELRCDPISGHTALYWYRQSLGQGLEFLIYFQGNSAPDKSGLPSDRFSAERTGGSVSTLTIQRTQQEDSAVYLCASSFRAHLGQTDTQYFGPGTRLTVL.

This clone appeared once. This rearrangement joins TRBV27 to TRBJ2-3; D perhaps matches TRBD2 (6 bases). In germline, CDR1 is MNHEY, CDR2 SMNVEV (reference sequence). The CDR3 totals 15 residues. Trimming pared 1 base from V and 2 bases from J, leaving 10 bases between. CDR3 amino acids: CASSLWRGSTDTQYF. In DNA, the CDR3 is TGTGCCAGCAGTTTATGGCGGGGCTCCACAGATACGCAGTATTTT.

V is TRBV4-2 and J is TRBJ2-1; 7 bases align to TRBD1. V was clipped by 1 base and J by 2 bases; unmatched bases: 8. This CDR3 comprises 17 residues. Germline loops: CDR1 LGHNA, CDR2 YNFKEQ. The CDR3 nucleotides read TGTGCCAGCAGCCAAGGAAAGGGGGCCGGGGCCTACAATGAGCAGTTCTTC. Its protein product is CASSQGKGAGAYNEQFF.